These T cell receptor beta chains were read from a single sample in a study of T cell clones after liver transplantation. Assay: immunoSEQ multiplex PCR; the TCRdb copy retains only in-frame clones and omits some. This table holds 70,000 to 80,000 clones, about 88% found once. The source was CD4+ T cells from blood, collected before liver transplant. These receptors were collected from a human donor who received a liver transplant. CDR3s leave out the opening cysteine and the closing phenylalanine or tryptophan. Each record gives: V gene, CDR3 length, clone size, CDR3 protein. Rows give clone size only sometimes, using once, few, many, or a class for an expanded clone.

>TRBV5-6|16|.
ASSFSASGRSSTDTQY
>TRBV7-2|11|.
ASSLTQGYEQY
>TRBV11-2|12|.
ASSPNRRDGELF
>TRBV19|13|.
ASSMGTSDYYEQY
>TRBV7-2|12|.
ASSLVGGWETQY
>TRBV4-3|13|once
ASSQDARGGYGYT
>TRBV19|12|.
ATQSRSAIQPQH
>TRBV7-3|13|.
ASSLNGGPGNTIY
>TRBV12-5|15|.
ASGYPQGTGGQETQY
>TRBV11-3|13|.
ASSYTGKTYNEQF
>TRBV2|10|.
ASSYPPQPQH
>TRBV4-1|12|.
ASSQVLAGAGQF
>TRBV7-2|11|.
ASSGTGGQPQH
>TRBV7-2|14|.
ASSFGTQSSGNTIY
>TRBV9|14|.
ASSVVAGGPINEQF
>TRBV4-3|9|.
ASSQDETQY
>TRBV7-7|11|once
ASSPGQPNEQF
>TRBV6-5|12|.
ASSYSGQSYGYT
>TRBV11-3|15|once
ASSPGDRTSGNYEQY
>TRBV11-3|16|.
ASSLDSGKGGPSEKLF
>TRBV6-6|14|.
ASSYRAGQDNSPLH
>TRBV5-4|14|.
ASSLRTSGAYNEQF
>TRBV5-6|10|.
ASSRGGGEQY
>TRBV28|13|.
ASSLYRTDYNEQF
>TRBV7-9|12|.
ASSLLGRDYEQY
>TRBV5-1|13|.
ASSLVPSLNTEAF
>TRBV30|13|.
AWSVVAGGNEKLF
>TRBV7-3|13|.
ASSDYRGMSYEQY
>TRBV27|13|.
ASSPQGGGNTEAF
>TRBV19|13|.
ASSIEPGQSTEAF
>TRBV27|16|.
ASSPPEVAESSYNEQF
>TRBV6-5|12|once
ASSQGGSYNEQF
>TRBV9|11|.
ASSFQRNTEAF
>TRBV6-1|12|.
ASSRDRENYEQY
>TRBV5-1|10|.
ASSFDRAFYT
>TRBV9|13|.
ASSVAGGRVETQY
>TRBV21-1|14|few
ASSKRSGRWTDTQY
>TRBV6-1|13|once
ASSEGTGRLYGYT
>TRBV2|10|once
ASSRDQYEQY
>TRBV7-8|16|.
ASSLAEVRAWSSYEQY